This TCR beta chain originates from a study of cytomegalovirus exposure and HLA in healthy donors (dated by TCRdb to between 2016 and 2019). Concerning the study at large: The 650 to 750 repertoires of the first cohort and the roughly 120 validation repertoires were produced on the same platform, according to a later analysis. The study aimed to test whether cataloging public T cell receptors could reveal signatures of past pathogen exposure. Besides the first cohort of around 670 subjects, a separate validation cohort made up of roughly 120 different subjects was used. To predict cytomegalovirus infection status, the study brought together high-throughput TCR immunosequencing, statistical association of individual TCRs with disease status, and machine learning. Overall study outcomes, separate from this receptor: A later analysis lacked HLA typing for the validation cohort, so it scored co-occurrence in that cohort across all 120 or so repertoires. Most TCR sequences were observed very rarely across donors, whereas some public TCRs were present in many individuals. According to the authors, the approach could potentially be generalized to other disease states and immunological phenotypes. The study listed 150 to 200 TCR beta chains as associated with cytomegalovirus. The classifier was reported to diagnose cytomegalovirus status with high specificity and sensitivity in both the original and validation cohorts. In vitro tests confirmed that a few of the cytomegalovirus-associated TCR beta chains recognize cytomegalovirus antigens. A later analysis found that TCRs clustered in the first cohort also tended to co-occur in the 95 to 150 validation repertoires, with 94% of cluster scores above 0.

Details on this clone: Its antigen has not been determined. Base-call qualities are not available, and no considerably larger clone is one nucleotide away.

The library came from the immunoSEQ multiplex PCR assay. The source study handled its data this way. A statistical classification framework was developed to diagnose cytomegalovirus status using the catalog of TCR beta chain sequences. TCRdb stores this immuneACCESS table with in-frame sequences only. Part of the clones is absent; in the studies checked, under half of the shortfall reflects unresolved V genes, and no reason is known for the rest. Clonal size and the V and J genes are those of that table, whereas D and trimming came from the DNA. The sample records fewer than 250,000 clones, less than 85% of which are singletons. Clones ranked in the top ten supply 5.5% to 6.5% of the sample. Donors formed part of the validation cohort, which comprised 120 or so subjects and was distinct from the first cohort of 666 subjects. CDR3 length: 13 amino acids, cysteine to phenylalanine. Only the CDR3 portion is preserved as DNA: 39 bases, with reading frame beginning at the first base. For CDR1 and CDR2, the germline V gene lists SGHRS and YFSETQ. V is cut by 5 bases and J by 1 base, and the space between the germline ends is 8 bases.

Sequenced sample: PBMCs. The chain joins TRBV5-1 to TRBJ2-3, and possibly TRBD2, on 7 matching bases. The source of this sequence is a young woman in good health and CMV-seronegative. The nucleotide sequence reads as follows: TGCGCCAGCAGGGGGGGGCGCACAGATACGCAGTATTTT. This yields the protein CASRGGRTDTQYF.